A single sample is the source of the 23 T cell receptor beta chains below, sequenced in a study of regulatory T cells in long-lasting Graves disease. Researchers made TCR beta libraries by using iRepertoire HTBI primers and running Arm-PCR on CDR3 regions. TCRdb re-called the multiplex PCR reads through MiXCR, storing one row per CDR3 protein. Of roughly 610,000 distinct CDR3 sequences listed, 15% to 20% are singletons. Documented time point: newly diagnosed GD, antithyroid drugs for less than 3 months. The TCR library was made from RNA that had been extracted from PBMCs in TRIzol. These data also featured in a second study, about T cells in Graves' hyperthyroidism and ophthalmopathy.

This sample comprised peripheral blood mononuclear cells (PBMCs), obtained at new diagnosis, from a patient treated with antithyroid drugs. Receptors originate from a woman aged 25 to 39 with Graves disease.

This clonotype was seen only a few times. CDR3 in DNA: TGTGCCAGCAGCCGCAGTGAGTACACAGATACGCAGTATTTT. It yields the protein CASSRSEYTDTQYF. V and J are TRBV3-1 and TRBJ2-3; no clear D gene. The CDR3 runs to 14 residues. The ends were cut back, 4 bases at V and 2 bases at J, with 10 bases in the middle. Germline lookup yields CDR1 LGHDT and CDR2 YNNKEL (reference sequence).

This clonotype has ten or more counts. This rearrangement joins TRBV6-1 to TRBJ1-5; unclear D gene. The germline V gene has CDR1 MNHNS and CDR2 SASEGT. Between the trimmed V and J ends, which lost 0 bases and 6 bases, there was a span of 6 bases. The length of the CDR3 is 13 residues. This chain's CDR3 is CASSEAKGQPQHF. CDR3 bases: TGTGCCAGCAGTGAAGCAAAGGGTCAGCCCCAGCATTTT.

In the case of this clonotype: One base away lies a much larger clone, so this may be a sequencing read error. The CDR3 bases are TGTGCCAGCAGCCCCGGGACTAGCGGGTGGGCAGATACGCGGTATTTT. Translating it yields CASSPGTSGWADTRYF. The V and J genes are TRBV7-9 and TRBJ2-3; 12 nucleotides match TRBD2. Germline-derived CDR1 and CDR2 are SEHNR and FQNEAQ (reference sequence). This CDR3 is 16 amino acids long.

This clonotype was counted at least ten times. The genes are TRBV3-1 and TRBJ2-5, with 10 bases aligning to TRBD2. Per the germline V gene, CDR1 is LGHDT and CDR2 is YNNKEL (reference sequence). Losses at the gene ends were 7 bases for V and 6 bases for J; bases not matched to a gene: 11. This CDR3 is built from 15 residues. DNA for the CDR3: TGTGCCAGCACCCTCGAGCGGGAGGGCTTAAAGACCCAGTACTTC. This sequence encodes CASTLEREGLKTQYF.

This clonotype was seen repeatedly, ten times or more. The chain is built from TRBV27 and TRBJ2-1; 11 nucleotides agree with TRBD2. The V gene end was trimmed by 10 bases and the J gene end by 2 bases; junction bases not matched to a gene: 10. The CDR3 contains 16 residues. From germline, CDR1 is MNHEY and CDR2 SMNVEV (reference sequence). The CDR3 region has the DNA TGTGCCATTTCTGAGAAGGGACTAGCGGCCTACAATGAGCAGTTCTTC. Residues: CAISEKGLAAYNEQFF.

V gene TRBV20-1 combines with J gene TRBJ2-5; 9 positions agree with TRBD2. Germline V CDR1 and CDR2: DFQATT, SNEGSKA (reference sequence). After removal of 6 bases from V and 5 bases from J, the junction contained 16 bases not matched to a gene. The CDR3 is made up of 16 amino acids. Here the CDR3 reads CSAILFIAGAAETQYF. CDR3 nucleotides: TGCAGTGCCATATTATTTATAGCGGGAGCGGCGGAGACCCAGTACTTC.

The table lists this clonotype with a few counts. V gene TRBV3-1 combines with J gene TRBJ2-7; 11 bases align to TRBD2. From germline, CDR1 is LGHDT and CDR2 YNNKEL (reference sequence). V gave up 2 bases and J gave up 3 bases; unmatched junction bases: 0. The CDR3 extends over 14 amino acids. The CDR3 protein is CASSQTSGSYEQYV. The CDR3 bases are TGTGCCAGCAGCCAAACTAGCGGGAGCTACGAGCAGTACGTC.

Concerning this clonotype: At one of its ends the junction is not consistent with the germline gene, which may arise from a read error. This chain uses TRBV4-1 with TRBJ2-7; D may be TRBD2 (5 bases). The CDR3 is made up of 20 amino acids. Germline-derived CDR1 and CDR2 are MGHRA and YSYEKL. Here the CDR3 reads CASSQARVRASNRLTYGQYF. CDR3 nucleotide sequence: TGCGCCAGCAGCCAAGCGCGGGTTCGAGCGTCCAACCGTTTAACCTACGGGCAGTACTTC.

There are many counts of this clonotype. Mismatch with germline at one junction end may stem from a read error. CDR3 loop: CASRRQNNDGYTF. DNA for the CDR3: TGTGCCAGCAGGAGGCAAAATAACGATGGCTACACCTTC. This chain joins TRBV28 and TRBJ1-2; D gene uncertain. This CDR3 comprises 13 residues. Germline V gene lookup returns CDR1 MDHEN and CDR2 SYDVKM.

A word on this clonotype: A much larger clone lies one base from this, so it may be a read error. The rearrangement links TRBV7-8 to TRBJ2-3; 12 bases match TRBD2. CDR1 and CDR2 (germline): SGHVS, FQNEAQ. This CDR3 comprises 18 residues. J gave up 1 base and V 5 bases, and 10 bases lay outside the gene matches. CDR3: CASSRDVRLAGGTDTQYF. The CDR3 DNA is TGTGCCAGCAGCCGAGATGTAAGACTAGCGGGGGGCACAGATACGCAGTATTTT.

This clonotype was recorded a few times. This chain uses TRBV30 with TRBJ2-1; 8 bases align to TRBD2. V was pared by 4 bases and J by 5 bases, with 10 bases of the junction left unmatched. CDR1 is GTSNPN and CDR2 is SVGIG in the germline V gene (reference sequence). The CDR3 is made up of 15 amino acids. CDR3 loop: CAWTSRAGVNNEQFF. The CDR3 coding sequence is TGTGCCTGGACTTCGCGAGCGGGAGTTAACAATGAGCAGTTCTTC.

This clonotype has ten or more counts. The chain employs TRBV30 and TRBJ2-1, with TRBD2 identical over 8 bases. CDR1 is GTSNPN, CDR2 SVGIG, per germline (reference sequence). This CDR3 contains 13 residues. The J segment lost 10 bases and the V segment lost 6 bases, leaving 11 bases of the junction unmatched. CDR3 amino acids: CACYPRLAGEQFF. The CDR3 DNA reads TGTGCCTGCTACCCGAGGCTAGCGGGCGAGCAGTTCTTC. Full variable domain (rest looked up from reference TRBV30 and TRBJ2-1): SQTIHQWPATLVQPVGSPLSLECTVEGTSNPNLYWYRQAAGRGLQLLFYSVGIGQISSEVPQNLSASRPQDRQFILSSKKLLLSDSGFYLCACYPRLAGEQFFGPGTRLTVL.

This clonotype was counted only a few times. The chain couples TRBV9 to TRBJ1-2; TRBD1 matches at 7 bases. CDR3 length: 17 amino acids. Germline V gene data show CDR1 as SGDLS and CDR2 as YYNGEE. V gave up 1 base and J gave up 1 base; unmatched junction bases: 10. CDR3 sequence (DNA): TGTGCCAGCAGCGTAAGTGGGGACAGCCTCCTTAACTATGGCTACACCTTC. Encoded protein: CASSVSGDSLLNYGYTF.

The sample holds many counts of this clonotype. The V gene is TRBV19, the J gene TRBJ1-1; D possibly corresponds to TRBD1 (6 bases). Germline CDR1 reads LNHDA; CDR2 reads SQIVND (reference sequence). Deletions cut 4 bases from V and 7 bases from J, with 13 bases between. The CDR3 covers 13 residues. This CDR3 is CASSNGQKLEAFF. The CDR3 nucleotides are TGTGCCAGTAGTAACGGACAGAAACTTGAAGCTTTCTTT.

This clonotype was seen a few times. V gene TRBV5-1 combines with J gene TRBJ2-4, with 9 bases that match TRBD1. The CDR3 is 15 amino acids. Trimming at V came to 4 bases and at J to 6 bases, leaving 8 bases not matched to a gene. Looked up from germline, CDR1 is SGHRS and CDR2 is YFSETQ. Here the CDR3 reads CASSPQQGAGNIQYF. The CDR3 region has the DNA TGCGCCAGCAGCCCACAACAGGGGGCCGGAAACATTCAGTACTTC. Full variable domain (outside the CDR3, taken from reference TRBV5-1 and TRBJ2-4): KAGVTQTPRYLIKTRGQQVTLSCSPISGHRSVSWYQQTPGQGLQFLFEYFSETQRNKGNFPGRFSGRQFSNSRSEMNVSTLELGDSALYLCASSPQQGAGNIQYFGAGTRLSVL.

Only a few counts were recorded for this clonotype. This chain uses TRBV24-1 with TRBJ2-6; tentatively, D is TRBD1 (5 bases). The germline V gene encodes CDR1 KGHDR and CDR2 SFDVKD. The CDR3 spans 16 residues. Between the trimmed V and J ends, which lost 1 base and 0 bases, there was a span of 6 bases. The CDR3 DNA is TGTGCCACCAGTGATTTTCAGGGCTCTGGGGCCAACGTCCTGACTTTC. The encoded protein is CATSDFQGSGANVLTF.

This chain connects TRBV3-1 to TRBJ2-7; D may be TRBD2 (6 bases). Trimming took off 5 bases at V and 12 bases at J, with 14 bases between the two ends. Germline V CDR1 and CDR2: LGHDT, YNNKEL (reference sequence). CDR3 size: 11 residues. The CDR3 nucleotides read TGTGCCAGCAGCGGACTATCGGCGCCGTACTTC. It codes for CASSGLSAPYF.

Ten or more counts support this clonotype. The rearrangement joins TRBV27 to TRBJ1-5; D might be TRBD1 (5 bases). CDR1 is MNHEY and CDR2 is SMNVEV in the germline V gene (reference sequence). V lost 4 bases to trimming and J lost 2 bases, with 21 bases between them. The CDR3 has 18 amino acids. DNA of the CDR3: TGTGCCAGCAGTTCTATTCCGATAGGGACGGCTGGCAATCAGCCCCAGCATTTT. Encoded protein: CASSSIPIGTAGNQPQHF.

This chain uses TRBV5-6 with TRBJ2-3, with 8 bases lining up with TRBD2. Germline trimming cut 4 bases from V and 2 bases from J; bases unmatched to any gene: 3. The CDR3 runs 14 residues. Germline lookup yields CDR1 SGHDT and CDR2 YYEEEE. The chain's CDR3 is CASSGAGDTDTQYF. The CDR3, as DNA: TGTGCCAGCAGCGGAGCGGGAGACACAGATACGCAGTATTTT.

This chain's CDR3 is CASSRDRVQADEQYF. CDR3 bases: TGTGCCAGCTCACGCGACAGGGTCCAGGCGGACGAGCAGTACTTC. This sequence joins TRBV2 and TRBJ2-7; 7 positions match TRBD1. V trimming: 8 bases; J trimming: 5 bases; junction bases outside the gene matches: 15. Germline V gives CDR1 SNHLY, CDR2 FYNNEI. This CDR3 has 15 residues.

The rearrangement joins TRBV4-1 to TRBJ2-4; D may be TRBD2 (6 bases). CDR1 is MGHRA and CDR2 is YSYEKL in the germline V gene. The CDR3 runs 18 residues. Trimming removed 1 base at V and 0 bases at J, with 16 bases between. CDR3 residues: CASSQGGARGIAKNIQYF. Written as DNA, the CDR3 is TGCGCCAGCAGCCAAGGGGGCGCGCGGGGAATAGCCAAAAACATTCAGTACTTC.

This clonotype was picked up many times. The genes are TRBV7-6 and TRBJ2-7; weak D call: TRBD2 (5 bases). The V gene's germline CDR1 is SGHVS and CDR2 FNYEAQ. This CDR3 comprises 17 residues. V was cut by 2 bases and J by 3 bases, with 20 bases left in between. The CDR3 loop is CASSLRTSGFPYYEQYF. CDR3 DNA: TGTGCCAGCAGCTTACGGACGTCGGGGTTCCCCTACTACGAGCAGTACTTC. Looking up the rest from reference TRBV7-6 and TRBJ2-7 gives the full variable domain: GAGVSQSPRYKVTKRGQDVALRCDPISGHVSLYWYRQALGQGPEFLTYFNYEAQQDKSGLPNDRFSAERPEGSISTLTIQRTEQRDSAMYRCASSLRTSGFPYYEQYFGPGTRLTVT.

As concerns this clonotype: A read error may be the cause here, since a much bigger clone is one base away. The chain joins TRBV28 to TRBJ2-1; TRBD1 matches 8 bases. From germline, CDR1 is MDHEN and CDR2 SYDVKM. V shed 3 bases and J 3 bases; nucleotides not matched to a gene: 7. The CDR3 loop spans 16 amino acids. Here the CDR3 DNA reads TGTGCCAGCAGTTTTCTGGACAGGGTTCTCTACAATGAGCAGTTCTTC. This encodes CASSFLDRVLYNEQFF.